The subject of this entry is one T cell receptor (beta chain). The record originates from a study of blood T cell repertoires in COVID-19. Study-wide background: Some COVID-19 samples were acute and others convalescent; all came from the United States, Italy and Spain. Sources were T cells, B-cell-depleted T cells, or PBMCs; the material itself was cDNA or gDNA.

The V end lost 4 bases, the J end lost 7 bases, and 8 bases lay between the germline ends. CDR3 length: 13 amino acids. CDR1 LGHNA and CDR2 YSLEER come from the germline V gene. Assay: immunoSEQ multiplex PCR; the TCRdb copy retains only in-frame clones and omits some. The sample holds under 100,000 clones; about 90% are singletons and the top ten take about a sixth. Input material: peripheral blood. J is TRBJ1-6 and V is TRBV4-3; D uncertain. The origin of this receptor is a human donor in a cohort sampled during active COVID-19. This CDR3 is CASSPSLNSPLHF. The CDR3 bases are TGCGCCAGCAGCCCTTCCCTAAATTCACCCCTCCACTTT.